The next 5 T cell receptor beta chains were all read from a single sample in a study of cytomegalovirus exposure and HLA in healthy donors. Primers for the PCR totalled 60 Vbeta and 13 Jbeta. Using immunoSEQ multiplex PCR, the repertoire was profiled, and TCRdb retains in-frame clones only, with some absent. The top ten hold around 2.3% of the sample, which has 150,000 to 200,000 clones, approximately 85% seen once. The material sequenced was PBMCs. Receptors originate from a woman aged 45-65 years in good health and CMV-seronegative.

The chain links TRBV28 to TRBJ1-2; maybe TRBD1 (5 bases). V was pared by 6 bases and J by 3 bases, with 14 bases between. The CDR3 is 14 residues long. Germline V lookup: CDR1 MDHEN, CDR2 SYDVKM. The DNA of the CDR3 is TGTGCCAGCAGGACAGAACCTTCCTACTATGGCTACACCTTC. Protein: CASRTEPSYYGYTF.

The chain has TRBV9 and TRBJ2-7; 9 nucleotides line up with TRBD1. The length of the CDR3 is 14 residues. Germline V gene data show CDR1 as SGDLS and CDR2 as YYNGEE. V shed 3 bases, J shed 4 bases, and the junction held 5 bases outside the gene matches. The CDR3 region has the DNA TGTGCCAGCAGCGCCCGGGACAGGGTTTACGAGCAGTACTTC. Its protein product is CASSARDRVYEQYF.

The chain couples TRBV4-1 to TRBJ1-5; no clear D. Germline CDR1 MGHRA, CDR2 YSYEKL. V lost 6 bases, J lost 0 bases, and 15 bases lay in between. The CDR3 sequence is 16 residues long. The CDR3 reads CASRERVSGSNQPQHF. The CDR3, as DNA: TGCGCCAGCAGAGAACGTGTGTCCGGTAGCAATCAGCCCCAGCATTTT.

This clone turned up a few times. The chain combines TRBV6-5 with TRBJ2-7, with TRBD2 matching over 11 bases. The CDR3 is 16 residues long. Looked up from germline, CDR1 is MNHEY and CDR2 is SVGAGI. With V trimmed by 0 bases and J by 5 bases, 6 bases remained unmatched. DNA of the CDR3: TGTGCCAGCAGTTACTCTTCTAGCGGGAGGAACCACGAGCAGTACTTC. It yields the protein CASSYSSSGRNHEQYF.

This clone was counted between two and nine times. The V gene is TRBV27, the J gene TRBJ1-6; TRBD1 matches 8 bases. V lost 3 bases to trimming and J lost 1 base; unmatched junction nucleotides: 2. Germline V gene sequence: CDR1 MNHEY, CDR2 SMNVEV (reference sequence). This CDR3 has 16 residues. This CDR3 is CASSFQGASYNSPLHF. As DNA, the CDR3 is TGTGCCAGCAGTTTTCAGGGGGCATCCTATAATTCACCCCTCCACTTT.